This section outlines one T cell receptor beta chain sequence together with its context. These data are taken from a study of T cells in Graves' hyperthyroidism and ophthalmopathy. Germline assignment: CDR1 SGHDT and CDR2 YYEEEE. The CDR3 has 15 residues. Trimming removed 0 bases at V and 3 bases at J, with 10 bases between. Amplified TCR beta CDR3 regions derived from RNA transcripts. During a first-round RT-PCR of the TCR CDR3, the HTBI primer set was used. TCRdb reprocessed the multiplex PCR reads via MiXCR and lists one record per CDR3 protein. The sample yields about 740,000 distinct CDR3 sequences, roughly 15% seen once. Using less than 12 ml of fresh peripheral blood, PBMCs were prepared.

The chain combines TRBV5-6 with TRBJ1-5; D gene unclear. The sample taken for sequencing was blood. This TCR derives from a woman in her late teens or twenties with Graves' hyperthyroidism. This chain's CDR3 is CASSLAKRNNQPQHF. For the CDR3, the DNA is TGTGCCAGCAGCTTGGCCAAGAGAAACAATCAGCCCCAGCATTTT.